A single sample gave rise to the 22 T cell receptor beta chains below, sequenced in a study of blood T cell repertoires in COVID-19. Sequenced by immunoSEQ multiplex PCR; TCRdb stores in-frame clones only, minus some. The sample comprises fewer than 200,000 clones, around 76% of which are singletons, and approximately 8% rests with the top ten. Source material: peripheral blood. Source of these receptors: a woman between 55 and 75 years old with COVID-19, enrolled during active disease.

The V and J genes are TRBV5-1 and TRBJ2-7, with 9 nucleotides matching TRBD1. This CDR3 spans 14 amino acids. Germline lookup yields CDR1 SGHRS and CDR2 YFSETQ. V lost 1 base, J lost 6 bases, and 5 bases stayed unmatched. CDR3 nucleotide sequence: TGCGCCAGCAGCTTGTTGGGACAGGGAACCGAGCAGTACGTC. Its protein is CASSLLGQGTEQYV.

This clone was counted a few times. The chain uses TRBV4-2 and TRBJ1-2, with D perhaps TRBD1 (5 bases). Per the germline V gene, CDR1 is LGHNA and CDR2 is YNFKEQ. V shed 4 bases and J shed 4 bases, with 13 bases lying between them. The CDR3 length is 14 residues. CDR3 nucleotide sequence: TGTGCCAGCAGCCCGGACATCGACCGCTATGGCTACACCTTC. Protein sequence: CASSPDIDRYGYTF.

The chain has TRBV4-1 and TRBJ2-7; 10 positions agree with TRBD2. Germline V gene data show CDR1 as MGHRA and CDR2 as YSYEKL. With 1 base clipped from V and 0 bases from J, the junction kept 3 bases outside the gene matches. The CDR3 is 16 amino acids. This CDR3 reads CASSQGLAGPSYEQYF. The DNA of the CDR3 is TGCGCCAGCAGCCAAGGACTAGCGGGCCCCTCCTACGAGCAGTACTTC.

The J gene is TRBJ2-1, the V gene TRBV6-5, with 7 bases that match TRBD1. The CDR3 length is 15 residues. Losses at the gene ends were 0 bases for V and 5 bases for J; bases not matched to a gene: 4. The germline V gene encodes CDR1 MNHEY and CDR2 SVGAGI. The CDR3 protein is CASSYSRQGHNEQFF. The CDR3 DNA sequence: TGTGCCAGCAGTTACTCGCGACAGGGTCACAATGAGCAGTTCTTC.

This clone was seen only once. This chain connects TRBV20-1 to TRBJ1-1, with D perhaps matching TRBD1 (5 bases). Germline CDR1 reads DFQATT; CDR2 reads SNEGSKA (reference sequence). Trimming removed 6 bases at V and 4 bases at J, with 9 bases between. CDR3 size: 11 residues. CDR3 in amino acids: CSASGSTEAFF. The CDR3 nucleotides read TGCAGTGCATCAGGGTCCACTGAAGCTTTCTTT.

This sequence joins TRBV5-4 and TRBJ1-2, with D maybe TRBD1 (6 bases). Per germline, CDR1 SGHNT and CDR2 YYREEE (reference sequence). This CDR3 spans 16 amino acids. The V gene lost 1 base and the J gene lost 4 bases, with 17 bases spanning the gap. The CDR3 bases are TGTGCCAGCAGCTTGCCTGGGACACCGCTTCGCTATGGCTACACCTTC. Amino acid sequence: CASSLPGTPLRYGYTF.

This clone has a handful of counts. The chain employs TRBV21-1 and TRBJ1-5. TRBV21-1 is a recognized pseudogene. The CDR3 is made up of 18 amino acids. The CDR3, as DNA: TGTGCCAGCAGCAAAGCGAGGGCGACCCGGGGGGTTCATCAGCCCCAGCATTTT. Translation gives CASSKARATRGVHQPQHF.

The gene calls are TRBV5-1 and TRBJ2-5, with a weak D call TRBD2 (5 bases). Germline V gene lookup returns CDR1 SGHRS and CDR2 YFSETQ. There are 13 residues in the CDR3. Trimming shortened V by 5 bases and J by 4 bases, and 12 bases separated the two germline ends. For the CDR3, the DNA is TGCGCCAGCAGTGTGGAGGAAGGAGAGACCCAGTACTTC. The encoded protein is CASSVEEGETQYF.

There are a few counts of this clone. The V call is TRBV19, the J call TRBJ1-6; unclear D gene. Germline CDR1 reads LNHDA; CDR2 reads SQIVND (reference sequence). CDR3 length equals 14 residues. V lost 4 bases and J 12 bases, leaving 16 bases between the germline ends. The DNA for the CDR3 is TGTGCCAGTAGTAACCCAGGCCGGGGAGGACCCCTCCACTTT. Protein: CASSNPGRGGPLHF.

This chain joins TRBV27 and TRBJ2-7; D may be TRBD1 (5 bases). The V gene's germline CDR1 is MNHEY and CDR2 SMNVEV (reference sequence). CDR3 length equals 14 residues. Trimming took off 8 bases at V and 5 bases at J, with 19 bases between the two ends. This CDR3 reads CASSLGALGHEQYF. The CDR3, as DNA: TGTGCCAGCTCCCTTGGGGCCCTCGGGCACGAGCAGTACTTC.

The chain is built from TRBV7-2 and TRBJ1-2; no definite D call. V lost 5 bases and J lost 6, with 13 bases in between. Germline CDR1 is SGHTA and CDR2 is FQGNSA. There are 13 residues in the CDR3. Here the CDR3 reads CASSPRILDGYTF. DNA of the CDR3: TGTGCCAGCAGCCCTCGGATCCTAGATGGCTACACCTTC.

The V gene is TRBV6-5, the J gene TRBJ2-3; TRBD2 might be the D (5 bases). Germline CDR1 is MNHEY and CDR2 is SVGAGI. The CDR3 runs 13 residues. V shed 8 bases and J shed 0 bases, with 9 bases lying between them. In DNA, the CDR3 is TGTGCCAGCGGGAGACGGAGCACAGATACGCAGTATTTT. Amino acid sequence: CASGRRSTDTQYF.

The rearrangement uses TRBV3-1 (or the pseudogene TRBV3-2) and TRBJ2-2; TRBD2 aligns across 13 bases. The CDR3 is made up of 18 amino acids. Germline CDR1 LGHDT, CDR2 YNNKEL (reference sequence). V lost 1 base to trimming and J lost 2 bases; unmatched junction nucleotides: 4. The CDR3 DNA follows: TGTGCCAGCAGCCAAGTGGGACTAGCGGGAATAAACACCGGGGAGCTGTTTTTT. Translation gives CASSQVGLAGINTGELFF.

On this clone: Germline is not matched at one junction end, which may reflect a read error. This sequence joins TRBV7-9 and TRBJ2-1; 12 nucleotides match TRBD2. The CDR3 runs to 15 residues. Looked up from germline, CDR1 is SEHNR and CDR2 is FQNEAQ (reference sequence). This chain's CDR3 is CASSLAGGPNNEQFF. The CDR3 DNA is TGTGCCAGCAGCCTAGCGGGGGGGCCTAACAATGAGCAGTTCTTC.

The chain has TRBV6-7 and TRBJ1-6; D is uncertain. TRBV6-7 qualifies as an ORF whose function is uncertain. V was clipped by 0 bases and J by 7 bases, with 16 bases between them. This CDR3 spans 17 amino acids. The CDR3, as DNA: TGTGCCAGCAGTTACTCGAGGAATAATCCTATGAATTCACCCCTCCACTTT. Translating it yields CASSYSRNNPMNSPLHF.

V is TRBV6-6 and J is TRBJ2-7; 8 bases are a match to TRBD2. CDR1 and CDR2 from the germline V gene are MNHNY and SVGAGI (reference sequence). CDR3 length: 15 residues. V lost 6 bases to trimming and J lost 1 base; unmatched junction nucleotides: 8. The CDR3 protein is CASSLRGTSSYEQYF. The CDR3 DNA sequence: TGTGCCAGCAGCCTGCGGGGGACTAGTTCCTACGAGCAGTACTTC.

The chain has TRBV27 and TRBJ2-7, with 10 bases matching TRBD1. Germline values: CDR1 MNHEY, CDR2 SMNVEV (reference sequence). Germline trimming cut 5 bases from V and 3 bases from J; bases unmatched to any gene: 7. CDR3 length: 15 amino acids. CDR3 amino acids: CASSRYGQGDYEQYF. CDR3 nucleotide sequence: TGTGCCAGCAGTAGATACGGACAGGGGGACTACGAGCAGTACTTC.

The J gene is TRBJ1-6, the V gene TRBV19, with TRBD1 matching over 7 bases. The CDR3 totals 16 residues. Trimming removed 0 bases from V and 7 bases from J; junction bases left unmatched: 6. The germline gives CDR1 LNHDA, CDR2 SQIVND (reference sequence). The CDR3 here is CASSIESTGDNSPLHF. The CDR3, as DNA: TGTGCCAGTAGTATAGAATCCACAGGGGACAATTCACCCCTCCACTTT. The full variable domain, with the rest looked up from reference TRBV19 and TRBJ1-6, is DGGITQSPKYLFRKEGQNVTLSCEQNLNHDAMYWYRQDPGQGLRLIYYSQIVNDFQKGDIAEGYSVSREKKESFPLTVTSAQKNPTAFYLCASSIESTGDNSPLHFGNGTRLTVT.

The chain employs TRBV7-9 and TRBJ2-2, with 7 bases lining up with TRBD1. CDR3 length equals 17 residues. Trimming cost V 4 bases and J 0 bases; bases outside gene matches: 8. The germline CDR1 and CDR2 sequences are SEHNR and FQNEAQ (reference sequence). CDR3 DNA: TGTGCCAGCAGCTCTCCCCCGGGACAGCCGAACACCGGGGAGCTGTTTTTT. This gives the protein CASSSPPGQPNTGELFF.

The rearrangement links TRBV30 to TRBJ1-6; D is undetermined. Germline values: CDR1 GTSNPN, CDR2 SVGIG (reference sequence). CDR3 length equals 13 residues. CDR3 loop: CAVAGESASPLHF. The CDR3 bases are TGTGCTGTGGCCGGGGAGTCCGCTTCACCCCTCCACTTT.

The V call is TRBV5-1, the J call TRBJ1-5; 9 nucleotides align to TRBD1. V trimming: 4 bases; J trimming: 3 bases; junction bases outside the gene matches: 5. CDR1 is SGHRS and CDR2 is YFSETQ in the germline V gene. The CDR3 has 15 amino acids. The CDR3 nucleotides read TGCGCCAGCAGCCCGTGGACAGGGGACAATCAGCCCCAGCATTTT. Translation gives CASSPWTGDNQPQHF. The variable domain in full, completed from reference TRBV5-1 and TRBJ1-5, reads KAGVTQTPRYLIKTRGQQVTLSCSPISGHRSVSWYQQTPGQGLQFLFEYFSETQRNKGNFPGRFSGRQFSNSRSEMNVSTLELGDSALYLCASSPWTGDNQPQHFGDGTRLSIL.

The chain recombines TRBV28 with TRBJ1-1; D is possibly TRBD1 (5 bases). Trimming shortened V by 6 bases and J by 1 base, and 12 bases separated the two germline ends. CDR3 length: 14 amino acids. Germline lookup yields CDR1 MDHEN and CDR2 SYDVKM. The CDR3 loop is CASRGGRANTEAFF. Here the CDR3 DNA reads TGTGCCAGCAGGGGGGGGAGGGCGAACACTGAAGCTTTCTTT. The variable domain in full, with the rest retrieved from reference TRBV28 and TRBJ1-1, is DVKVTQSSRYLVKRTGEKVFLECVQDMDHENMFWYRQDPGLGLRLIYFSYDVKMKEKGDIPEGYSVSREKKERFSLILESASTNQTSMYLCASRGGRANTEAFFGQGTRLTVV.